This T cell receptor (beta chain) came from a study of T cell responses to AZD1222 COVID-19 vaccine. Looking at the study overall: Analysis merged second doses at about 4 or about 12 weeks. Broader study findings: Spike-specific TCRs gained breadth and depth after people received two AZD1222 doses.

Germline V gene data show CDR1 as SGHRS and CDR2 as YFSETQ. V trimming: 5 bases; J trimming: 4 bases; junction bases outside the gene matches: 9. The CDR3 sequence is 15 residues long. TCRdb's table, derived via immunoSEQ multiplex PCR, lists solely in-frame clones and lacks some. The data show approximately 130,000 clones, about nine tenths seen once. Concerning this clone: Its target is not known.

The sample consisted of peripheral blood, taken on day 0 of AZD1222 vaccination. V is TRBV5-1 and J is TRBJ2-1; 7 bases match TRBD2. The TCR originated in an adult in good health. The CDR3 protein is CASRRAGDRYNEQFF. The CDR3, as DNA: TGCGCCAGCAGAAGGGCGGGAGACCGTTACAATGAGCAGTTCTTC.